This section outlines one T cell receptor beta chain sequence together with its context. One entry per CDR3 protein results from TCRdb running MiXCR on the 5' RACE reads. The data show around 64,000 distinct CDR3 sequences, 12% seen once. These data belong to a study of neurological immune-mediated disorders. The CDR3 is made up of 13 amino acids. Trimming stripped 6 bases from V and 3 bases from J, with 11 bases between. The chain carries TRBV12-3 or TRBV12-4 and TRBJ1-1; D unclear. Material: PBMCs. The TCR comes from a woman aged 55-70 years with HTLV-1-associated myelopathy (HAM/TSP). CDR3 loop: CASSNGLYTEAFF. For the CDR3, the DNA is TGTGCCAGCAGCAATGGGTTGTACACTGAAGCTTTCTTT.